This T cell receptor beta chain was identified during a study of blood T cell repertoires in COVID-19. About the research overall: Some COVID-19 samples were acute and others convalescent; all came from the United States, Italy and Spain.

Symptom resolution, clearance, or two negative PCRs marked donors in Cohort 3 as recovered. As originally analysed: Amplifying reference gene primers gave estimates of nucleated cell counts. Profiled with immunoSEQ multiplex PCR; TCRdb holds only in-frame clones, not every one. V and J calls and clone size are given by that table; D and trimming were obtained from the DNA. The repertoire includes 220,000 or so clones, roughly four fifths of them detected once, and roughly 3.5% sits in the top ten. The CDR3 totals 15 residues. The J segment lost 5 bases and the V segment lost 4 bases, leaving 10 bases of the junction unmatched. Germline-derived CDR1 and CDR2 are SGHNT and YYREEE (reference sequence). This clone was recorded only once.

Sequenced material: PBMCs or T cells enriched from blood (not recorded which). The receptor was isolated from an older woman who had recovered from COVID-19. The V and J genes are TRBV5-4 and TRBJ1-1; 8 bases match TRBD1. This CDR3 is CASSPVRGRGTEAFF. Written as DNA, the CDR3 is TGTGCCAGCAGCCCCGTCAGGGGGCGAGGTACTGAAGCTTTCTTT.